This T cell receptor beta chain was sequenced in a study of T cell responses to AZD1222 COVID-19 vaccine. On the study more broadly: Pooling of second doses given at about 4 or about 12 weeks was done. Study-level findings and limits: Sampling captured repertoires only after the peak T cell response. CD4 TCRs covered the whole spike, strongest at regions 160-218 and 743-854. There were mostly white British donors and more females than males, and clonal diversity was possibly underestimated.

The CDR3 extends over 12 amino acids. V lost 3 bases to trimming and J lost 6 bases, with 8 bases between them. Germline V gene data show CDR1 as KGHSH and CDR2 as LQKENI. Concerning this clone: Its antigen remains unknown.

Sequenced by immunoSEQ multiplex PCR; TCRdb stores in-frame clones only, minus some. In the table there are over 150,000 clones, 85% to 95% of which are singletons. Sequencing was performed on peripheral blood, taken on day 0 of AZD1222 vaccination. The clonotype comes from an adult in good health. The chain is built from TRBV18 and TRBJ1-1; no clear D gene. The CDR3 bases are TGTGCCAGCTCACCCGGACGCGCTGAAGCTTTCTTT. It is translated as CASSPGRAEAFF.